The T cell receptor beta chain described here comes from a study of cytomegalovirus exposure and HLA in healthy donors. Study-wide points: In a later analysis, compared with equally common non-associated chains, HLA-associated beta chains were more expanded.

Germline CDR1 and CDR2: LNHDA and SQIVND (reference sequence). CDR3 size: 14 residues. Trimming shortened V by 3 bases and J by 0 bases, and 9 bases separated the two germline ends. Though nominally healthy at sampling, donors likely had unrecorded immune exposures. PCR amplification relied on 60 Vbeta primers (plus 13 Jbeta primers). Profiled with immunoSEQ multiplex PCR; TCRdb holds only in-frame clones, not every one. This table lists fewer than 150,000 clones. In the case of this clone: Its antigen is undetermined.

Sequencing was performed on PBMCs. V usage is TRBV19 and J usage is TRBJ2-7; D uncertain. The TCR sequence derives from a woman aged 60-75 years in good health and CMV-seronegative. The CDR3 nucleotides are TGTGCCAGTAGTATTAAAAGCTTCTCCTACGAGCAGTACTTC. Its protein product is CASSIKSFSYEQYF.